This TCR beta chain is drawn from a study of blood T cell repertoires in COVID-19. Study context: PBMCs, B-cell-depleted T cells, or T cells provided the cDNA or gDNA that made up the material.

Methods used by the authors: From reference gene primer amplification, estimates of nucleated cell counts were derived. Sequenced by immunoSEQ multiplex PCR; TCRdb stores in-frame clones only, minus some. Clone size and the V and J calls come from that table; the DNA yielded D and trimming. The top ten clones hold approximately 13% of a sample with tens of thousands of clones, 70% to 85% of them seen once. This clonotype was obtained from a human donor in a cohort sampled during active COVID-19. Sequencing was performed on peripheral blood.

The CDR3 loop is CASSLGGGGFTGNTIYF. DNA for the CDR3: TGTGCCAGCAGCTTAGGAGGAGGGGGCTTTACTGGAAACACCATATATTTT. The chain has TRBV7-2 and TRBJ1-3; 7 positions match TRBD1. Germline V gives CDR1 SGHTA, CDR2 FQGNSA. The length of the CDR3 is 17 residues. J was trimmed by 2 bases and V by 1 base; bases with no gene match: 8.